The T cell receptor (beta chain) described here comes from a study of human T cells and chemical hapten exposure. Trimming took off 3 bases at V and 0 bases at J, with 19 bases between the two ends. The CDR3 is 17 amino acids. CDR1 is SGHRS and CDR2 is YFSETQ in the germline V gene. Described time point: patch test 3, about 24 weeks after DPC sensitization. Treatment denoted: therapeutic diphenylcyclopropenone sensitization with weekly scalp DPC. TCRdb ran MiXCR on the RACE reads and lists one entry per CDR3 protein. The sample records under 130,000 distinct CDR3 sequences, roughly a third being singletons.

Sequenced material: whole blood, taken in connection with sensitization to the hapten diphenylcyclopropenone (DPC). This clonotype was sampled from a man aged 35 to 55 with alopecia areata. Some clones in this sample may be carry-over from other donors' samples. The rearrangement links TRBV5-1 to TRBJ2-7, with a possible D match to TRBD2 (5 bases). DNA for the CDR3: TGCGCCAGCAGCTCGAGAATCCCGGGAAGTAGCTCCTACGAGCAGTACTTC. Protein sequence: CASSSRIPGSSSYEQYF. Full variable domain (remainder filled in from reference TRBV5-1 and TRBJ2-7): KAGVTQTPRYLIKTRGQQVTLSCSPISGHRSVSWYQQTPGQGLQFLFEYFSETQRNKGNFPGRFSGRQFSNSRSEMNVSTLELGDSALYLCASSSRIPGSSSYEQYFGPGTRLTVT.